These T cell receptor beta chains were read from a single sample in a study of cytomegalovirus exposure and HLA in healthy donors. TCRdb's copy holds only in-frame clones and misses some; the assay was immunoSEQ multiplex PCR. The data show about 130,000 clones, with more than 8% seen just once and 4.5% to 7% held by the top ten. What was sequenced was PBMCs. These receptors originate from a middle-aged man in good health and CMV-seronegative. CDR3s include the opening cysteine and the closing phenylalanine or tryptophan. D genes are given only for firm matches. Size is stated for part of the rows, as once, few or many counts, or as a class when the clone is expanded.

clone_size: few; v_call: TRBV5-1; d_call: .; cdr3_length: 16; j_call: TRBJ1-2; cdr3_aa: CASSPGGVRASYGYTF; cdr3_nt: TGCGCCAGCAGCCCCGGAGGGGTTAGAGCGTCCTATGGCTACACCTTC
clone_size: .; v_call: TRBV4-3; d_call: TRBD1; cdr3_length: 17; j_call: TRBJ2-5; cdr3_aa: CASSQDFGQGEKGTQYF; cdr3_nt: TGCGCCAGCAGCCAAGATTTCGGACAGGGAGAGAAAGGGACCCAGTACTTC
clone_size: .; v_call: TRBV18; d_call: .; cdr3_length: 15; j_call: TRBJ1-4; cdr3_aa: CASSEPYRANEKLFF; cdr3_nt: TGTGCCAGCTCGGAGCCGTACAGGGCGAATGAAAAACTGTTTTTT
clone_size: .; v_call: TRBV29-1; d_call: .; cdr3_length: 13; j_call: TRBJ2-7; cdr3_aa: CSVEDRVSYEQYF; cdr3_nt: TGCAGCGTTGAAGACAGGGTCTCCTACGAGCAGTACTTC
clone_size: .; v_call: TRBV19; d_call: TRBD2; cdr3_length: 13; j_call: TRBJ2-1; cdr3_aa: CASSWGLYNEQFF; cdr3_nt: TGTGCCAGTAGTTGGGGACTATACAATGAGCAGTTCTTC
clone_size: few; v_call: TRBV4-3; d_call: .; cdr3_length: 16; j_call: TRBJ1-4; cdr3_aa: CASSQDVQFFNEKLFF; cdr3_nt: TGCGCCAGCAGCCAAGATGTTCAGTTCTTTAATGAAAAACTGTTTTTT
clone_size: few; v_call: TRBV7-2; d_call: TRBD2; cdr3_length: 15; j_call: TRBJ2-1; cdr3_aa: CASSLRTSGGSEQFF; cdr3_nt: TGTGCCAGCAGCCTAAGGACTAGCGGGGGGAGTGAGCAGTTCTTC
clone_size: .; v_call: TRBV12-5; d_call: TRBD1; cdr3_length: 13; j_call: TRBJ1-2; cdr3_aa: CASATTGGNGYTF; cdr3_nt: TGTGCTAGTGCCACGACAGGGGGCAATGGCTACACCTTC
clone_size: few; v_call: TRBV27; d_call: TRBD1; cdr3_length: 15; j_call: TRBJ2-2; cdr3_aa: CASTSDRDNTGELFF; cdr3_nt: TGTGCCAGCACCTCTGACAGGGATAACACCGGGGAGCTGTTTTTT
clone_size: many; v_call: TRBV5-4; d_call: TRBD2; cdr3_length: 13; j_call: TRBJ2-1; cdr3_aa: CASSQGLNNEQFF; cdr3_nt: TGTGCCAGCAGCCAGGGACTAAACAATGAGCAGTTCTTC
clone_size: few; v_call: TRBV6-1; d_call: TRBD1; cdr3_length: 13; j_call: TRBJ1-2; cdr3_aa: CASSTDREVGYTF; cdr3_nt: TGTGCCAGCAGTACCGACAGGGAGGTTGGCTACACCTTC
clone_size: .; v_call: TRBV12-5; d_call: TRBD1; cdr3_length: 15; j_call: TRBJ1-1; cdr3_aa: CALFGLNRGPTEAFF; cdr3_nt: TGTGCTCTGTTCGGGCTAAACAGGGGGCCCACTGAAGCTTTCTTT
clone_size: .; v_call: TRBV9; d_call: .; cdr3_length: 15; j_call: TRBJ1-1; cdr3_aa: CASSVGAEGYTEAFF; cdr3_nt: TGTGCCAGCAGCGTAGGGGCAGAGGGATACACTGAAGCTTTCTTT
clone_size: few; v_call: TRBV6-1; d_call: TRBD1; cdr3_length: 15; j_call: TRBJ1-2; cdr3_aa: CASSLGTVTNYGYTF; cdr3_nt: TGTGCCAGCAGTCTTGGGACAGTAACTAACTATGGCTACACCTTC
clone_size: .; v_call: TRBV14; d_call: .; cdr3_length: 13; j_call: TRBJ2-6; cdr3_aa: CATGPSGANVLTF; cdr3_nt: TGTGCCACAGGCCCGTCTGGGGCCAACGTCCTGACTTTC
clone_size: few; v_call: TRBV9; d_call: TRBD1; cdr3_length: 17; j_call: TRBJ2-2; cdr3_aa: CASSHSSGAGGSGELFF; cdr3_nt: TGTGCCAGCAGCCACTCATCCGGGGCAGGGGGATCCGGGGAGCTGTTTTTT
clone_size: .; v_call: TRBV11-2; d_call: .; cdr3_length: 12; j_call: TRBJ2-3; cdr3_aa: CASSPGGDTQYF; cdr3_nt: TGTGCCAGCAGCCCTGGAGGAGATACGCAGTATTTT
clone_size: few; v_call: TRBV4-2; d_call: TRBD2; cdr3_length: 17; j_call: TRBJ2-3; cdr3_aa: CASSQEQSGGATDTQYF; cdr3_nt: TGTGCCAGCAGCCAAGAGCAAAGCGGGGGGGCCACAGATACGCAGTATTTT
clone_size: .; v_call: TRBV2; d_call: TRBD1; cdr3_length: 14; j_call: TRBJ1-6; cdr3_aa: CASSPTGTNSPLHF; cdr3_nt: TGTGCCAGCAGCCCGACAGGGACGAATTCACCCCTCCACTTT
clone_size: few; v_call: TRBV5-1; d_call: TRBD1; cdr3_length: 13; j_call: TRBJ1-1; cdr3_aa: CASSSDRGGEAFF; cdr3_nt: TGCGCCAGCAGCTCGGACAGAGGGGGCGAAGCTTTCTTT
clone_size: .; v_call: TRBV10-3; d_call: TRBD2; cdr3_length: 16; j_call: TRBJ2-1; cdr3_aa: CAISEGRGLATDEQFF; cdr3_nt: TGTGCCATCAGTGAGGGGAGAGGACTAGCTACAGATGAGCAGTTCTTC
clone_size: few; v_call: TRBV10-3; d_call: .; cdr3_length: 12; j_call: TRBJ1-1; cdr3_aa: CAIGGLNTEAFF; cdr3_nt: TGTGCCATCGGAGGGTTGAACACTGAAGCTTTCTTT
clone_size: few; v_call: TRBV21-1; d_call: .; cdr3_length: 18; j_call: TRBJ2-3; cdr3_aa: CASSKGRVRGPKTDTQYF; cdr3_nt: TGTGCCAGCAGCAAAGGACGGGTAAGGGGGCCAAAAACAGATACGCAGTATTTT
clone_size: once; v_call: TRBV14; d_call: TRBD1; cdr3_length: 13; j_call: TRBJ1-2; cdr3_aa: CASSQGGQGGYTF; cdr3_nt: TGTGCCAGCAGCCAAGGAGGACAGGGGGGCTACACCTTC
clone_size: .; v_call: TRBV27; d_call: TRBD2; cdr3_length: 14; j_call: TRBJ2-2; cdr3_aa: CASGRLAGTGELFF; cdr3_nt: TGTGCCAGCGGTCGACTAGCGGGCACCGGGGAGCTGTTTTTT
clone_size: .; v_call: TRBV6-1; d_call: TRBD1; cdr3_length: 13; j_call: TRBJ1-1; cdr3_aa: CASSETGRMAAFF; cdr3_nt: TGTGCCAGCAGTGAGACAGGGAGGATGGCGGCTTTCTTT
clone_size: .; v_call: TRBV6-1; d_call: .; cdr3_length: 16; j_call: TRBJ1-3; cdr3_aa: CASSENPGNSGNTIYF; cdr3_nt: TGTGCCAGCAGTGAAAATCCCGGGAACTCTGGAAACACCATATATTTT
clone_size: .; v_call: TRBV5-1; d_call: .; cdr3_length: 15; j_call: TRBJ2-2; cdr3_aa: CASSLGVGSHEELFF; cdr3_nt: TGCGCCAGCAGCTTGGGGGTGGGTAGCCACGAGGAGCTGTTTTTT
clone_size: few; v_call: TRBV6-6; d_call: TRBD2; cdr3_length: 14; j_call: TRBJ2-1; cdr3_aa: CASRLAGTYNEQFF; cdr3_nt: TGTGCCAGCCGACTAGCGGGGACCTACAATGAGCAGTTCTTC
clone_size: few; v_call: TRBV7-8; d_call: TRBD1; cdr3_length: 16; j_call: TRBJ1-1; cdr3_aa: CASSQDYRGWDTEAFF; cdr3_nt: TGTGCCAGCAGTCAGGACTACAGGGGATGGGACACTGAAGCTTTCTTT
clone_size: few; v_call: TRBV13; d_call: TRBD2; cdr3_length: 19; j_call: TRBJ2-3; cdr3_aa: CASSTHSGGALELTDTQYF; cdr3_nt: TGTGCCAGCAGCACCCATAGCGGGGGGGCCCTGGAGTTAACAGATACGCAGTATTTT
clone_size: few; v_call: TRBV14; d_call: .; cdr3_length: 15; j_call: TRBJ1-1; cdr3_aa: CASSNEGLGGTEAFF; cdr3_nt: TGTGCCAGCAGCAACGAAGGGCTGGGGGGCACTGAAGCTTTCTTT
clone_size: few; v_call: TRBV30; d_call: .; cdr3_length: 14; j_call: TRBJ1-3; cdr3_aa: CAWSVFSVGNTIYF; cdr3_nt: TGTGCCTGGAGTGTTTTCAGTGTGGGAAACACCATATATTTT
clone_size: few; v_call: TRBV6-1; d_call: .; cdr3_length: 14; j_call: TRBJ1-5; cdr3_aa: CASCGTRGDQPQHF; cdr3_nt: TGTGCCAGCTGCGGGACTCGAGGAGATCAGCCCCAGCATTTT
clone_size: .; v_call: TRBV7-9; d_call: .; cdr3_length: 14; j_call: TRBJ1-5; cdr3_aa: CASSPGGLAQPQHF; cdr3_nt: TGTGCCAGCAGCCCCGGGGGGCTGGCTCAGCCCCAGCATTTT
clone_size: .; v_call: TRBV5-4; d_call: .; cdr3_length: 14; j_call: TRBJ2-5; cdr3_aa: CASSLRGLGGTQYF; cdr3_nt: TGTGCCAGCAGCTTGCGGGGTTTGGGTGGGACCCAGTACTTC
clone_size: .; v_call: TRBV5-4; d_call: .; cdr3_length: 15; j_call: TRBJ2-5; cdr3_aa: CASSLLEGKQETQYF; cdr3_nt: TGTGCCAGCAGCTTACTTGAGGGTAAACAAGAGACCCAGTACTTC
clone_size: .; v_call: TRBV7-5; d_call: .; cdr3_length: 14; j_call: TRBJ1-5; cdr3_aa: CARSLGGTDQPQHF; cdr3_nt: TGTGCCAGAAGCCTAGGAGGGACAGATCAGCCCCAGCATTTT
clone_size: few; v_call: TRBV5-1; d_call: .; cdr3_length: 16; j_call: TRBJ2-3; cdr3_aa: CASSFGRSGSTDTQYF; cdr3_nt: TGCGCCAGCAGCTTTGGAAGAAGCGGGAGCACAGATACGCAGTATTTT
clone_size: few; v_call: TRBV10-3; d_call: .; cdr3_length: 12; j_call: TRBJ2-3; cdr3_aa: CAGATSTDTQYF; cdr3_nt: TGTGCAGGGGCAACTAGCACAGATACGCAGTATTTT